This TCR beta chain was recorded in a study of glioma-infiltrating T cells after dendritic cell vaccination. Time point described: after dendritic cell vaccination, including at tumor progression/relapse. Germline V CDR1 and CDR2: MNHEY, SMNVEV (reference sequence). This CDR3 has 11 amino acids. V was cut by 8 bases and J by 6 bases, with 11 bases left in between. Sequenced by immunoSEQ multiplex PCR; TCRdb stores in-frame clones only, minus some. Of more than 45,000 clones in the sample, about 86% were seen once. The material was blood, obtained after dendritic cell vaccination. This chain links TRBV27 with TRBJ2-7; D may be TRBD1 (5 bases). The sequence derives from a human donor with glioblastoma. The CDR3 DNA reads TGTGCCAGCTTTGCAGGGCCCGAGCAGTACTTC. This encodes CASFAGPEQYF.